This T cell receptor (beta chain) was sequenced in a study of T cell repertoires in cytomegalovirus infection. The wider study: Both CMV infection and a matching HLA type were indicated by public TCR beta signatures.

V was pared by 5 bases and J by 0 bases, with 14 bases between. Germline lookup yields CDR1 SGHTA and CDR2 FQGNSA. CDR3 length: 16 amino acids. TCRdb ran MiXCR on the reads and lists one entry per CDR3 protein. The sample has around 180,000 distinct CDR3 sequences, about 20% seen once. Study observations and caveats: The ex vivo response was dominated by HLA-C-restricted CMV-specific TCR beta clonotypes. There were carriers of CMV plus the relevant HLA, and cumulative public TCR beta family frequency identified them.

This clonotype was counted ten times or more. What it binds is not known. Sequencing input: PBMCs. The clonotype originates from a human donor in good health (CMV status not recorded). Some clones in this sample may be carry-over from other donors' samples. The chain couples TRBV7-2 to TRBJ1-3; D gene uncertain. The CDR3 is CASSPRKANSGNTIYF. The CDR3 DNA sequence: TGTGCCAGCAGCCCCCGCAAGGCCAACTCTGGAAACACCATATATTTT.